Listed below are T cell receptor beta chains from one sample, sequenced in a study of T-cell memory formation after mild COVID-19. TCRdb reprocessed the 5' RACE reads via MiXCR and lists one record per CDR3 protein. The sample has just under 550,000 distinct CDR3 sequences; around 20% are singletons. Specimen: PBMCs or a T cell subset sorted from them (not recorded which). These receptors were collected from an adult woman who had mild COVID-19 (a few samples of this study predate the infection). Cell type and time point are not known. Each CDR3 is given with its conserved first and last residue. The D gene is left open where the match is weak. Expanded clones get a size class; other rows say once, few or many, or leave the size out.

TRBD2 | TRBV20-1 | few | CSAPKGGSAYNEQFF
TRBD1 | TRBV2 | few | CASSYRGYSNQPQHF
- | TRBV18 | - | CASSPGLLGGADTQYF
- | TRBV28 | few | CASSFRGRARDGNEQFF
- | TRBV29-1 | few | CSVYYSLNTEAFF
TRBD2 | TRBV5-1 | - | CASSHGGLASSYEQYF
TRBD1 | TRBV28 | - | CASRYRGGNQPQHF
- | TRBV5-1 | - | CASSHGKTQGDTQYF
- | TRBV5-8 | once | CASSSRGGFEAFF
- | TRBV7-6 | once | CASSPRQDANTGELFF
- | TRBV5-1 | many | CASKEGGATEAFF
- | TRBV7-9 | - | CASSHRDRQPQHF
TRBD1 | TRBV15 | - | CATSRARQGASYEQYF
- | TRBV10-3 | - | CAIGELGTPNYGYTF
TRBD2 | TRBV4-3 | many | CASSQDRGDEQYF
- | TRBV20-1 | - | CSARGPGYNQPQHF
- | TRBV20-1 | few | CSASPSPGYGYTF
TRBD1 | TRBV20-1 | - | CSAARPGQGGYGYTF
- | TRBV5-1 | - | CASSLSGAPDTQYF
- | TRBV7-9 | - | CASSLAGGGSNVLTF
- | TRBV20-1 | few | CSASGESGSGNQPQHF
TRBD1 | TRBV20-1 | - | CSARVNGDSLSGANVLTF
- | TRBV27 | - | CASSLMYWDTQYF
TRBD1 | TRBV12-3/TRBV12-4 | once | CARSIGTGGQPQHF
- | TRBV20-1 | many | CSARDRLETQYF
- | TRBV20-1 | - | CSARVAGEWNYEQYF
- | TRBV3-1 | few | CASSPELGLIEGYTF
TRBD1 | TRBV6-5 | - | CASSLQGATPEAFF
TRBD1 | TRBV29-1 | - | CSVQGASGYTF
- | TRBV12-3/TRBV12-4 | few | CASTRTGKSSYEQYF
- | TRBV12-3/TRBV12-4 | few | CASSLGVRPQHF
TRBD1 | TRBV6-2/TRBV6-3 | - | CASSLGQGWYEQYF
- | TRBV20-1 | - | CSVGDGLYGYTF
- | TRBV9 | few | CASSVATEPDYGYTF
- | TRBV4-1 | - | CASSQGDSLPSYEQYF
- | TRBV7-7 | - | CASSPDLYTQYF
- | TRBV12-3/TRBV12-4 | - | CASSPPGGGLRTTEQYF